The present entry profiles one T cell receptor beta chain with its context. This CDR3 spans 14 amino acids. CDR1 and CDR2 from the germline V gene are MNHEY and SMNVEV (reference sequence). V shed 6 bases and J shed 1 base, with 13 bases lying between them. TCRdb's copy holds only in-frame clones and misses some; the assay was immunoSEQ multiplex PCR. The profile shows approximately 20,000 clones, around 72% of them singletons. The source of the sample is a study of neoadjuvant anti-PD-1 for oral cavity cancer. Study-level information: Non-progressing patients received a fourth nivolumab dose near day 43, then surgery on days 50-56.

The sample here was PBMCs, taken before nivolumab (anti-PD-1) treatment. The chain is built from TRBV27 and TRBJ2-7, with a weak D call TRBD2 (5 bases). The receptor's source is a person aged 35-79 years with oral cavity squamous cell carcinoma. The CDR3 protein is CASSPFGVSYEQYF. The CDR3 DNA reads as TGTGCCAGCAGCCCTTTCGGGGTGTCCTACGAGCAGTACTTC.